The rows below give T cell receptor beta chains drawn from one sample of a study of T cell clusters in autoimmune cytopenias. TCRdb reprocessed the multiplex PCR reads, with one entry per CDR3 protein and no DNA. The repertoire table contains 8,500 to 14,000 distinct CDR3 sequences. The sample also formed part of further work on T cell repertoires in aging, cancer and after chemotherapy.

The specimen was peripheral blood. Receptor source: a human donor in good health. The CDR3 runs from the conserved cysteine through the conserved F or W. Expanded clones get a size class; other rows say once, few or many, or leave the size out.

clone_size	j_call	v_call	cdr3_aa
.	TRBJ2-1	TRBV10-1	CASDPGTTLAKTGIEQFF
.	TRBJ2-1	TRBV7-9	CASSPRGRGEQFF
.	TRBJ1-6	TRBV5-1	CASSLTENSPLHF
.	TRBJ2-5	TRBV7-9	CASSSMKGRETQYF
.	TRBJ1-1	TRBV7-6	CASSLVGVGLNTEAFF
medium-sized	TRBJ2-6	TRBV18	CASSLYTGGGPSGANVLTF
.	TRBJ1-4	TRBV28	CASSLPGYEKLFF
.	TRBJ1-4	TRBV25-1	CASSETGNEKLFF
.	TRBJ1-5	TRBV6-2/TRBV6-3	CASKLLTGNQPQHF
.	TRBJ1-2	TRBV27	CASSNTHWGNYGYTF
.	TRBJ2-1	TRBV6-6	CASKLLGGSGDNEQFF
.	TRBJ1-3	TRBV7-9	CASSLLRDSQERSGNTIYF
.	TRBJ1-2	TRBV5-5	CASSLTEFNYGYTF
.	TRBJ2-1	TRBV27	CASRRSSAFSYNEQFF
.	TRBJ2-7	TRBV7-2	CASSFGRTSGSNEQYF
.	TRBJ1-2	TRBV5-4	CASSPGTGGAGGYTF
.	TRBJ2-2	TRBV20-1	CSAYGGPGELFF
medium-sized	TRBJ2-1	TRBV6-5	CASSYLRGGNEQFF
.	TRBJ1-1	TRBV18	CASLLHRQMNTEAFF
.	TRBJ1-2	TRBV12-3/TRBV12-4	CASSLAGPLYGYTF
.	TRBJ2-7	TRBV19	CASSENRLAYEQYF
.	TRBJ2-3	TRBV4-3	CASSQGHNTDTQYF
.	TRBJ1-2	TRBV20-1	CSARDRVTGGMTNYGYTF
.	TRBJ1-5	TRBV19	CASSIRQGQPQHF
.	TRBJ1-5	TRBV6-2/TRBV6-3	CASSYSLTTLTNQPQHF
medium-sized	TRBJ2-3	TRBV27	CASSLSGGTDTQYF
medium-sized	TRBJ2-3	TRBV6-5	CASTRTAARTDTQYF
.	TRBJ1-1	TRBV6-2/TRBV6-3	CATRTQGFTEAFF
.	TRBJ2-7	TRBV7-2	CASSPPHGRAGYEQYF
.	TRBJ1-5	TRBV7-9	CASSVQGTGHNQPQHF
.	TRBJ1-5	TRBV6-1	CASSGKGPHQPQHF
medium-sized	TRBJ2-1	TRBV19	CASSISGRAYNEQFF
.	TRBJ1-2	TRBV6-5	CASSENNYGYTF
.	TRBJ2-2	TRBV6-5	CASRQGQRTGELFF
.	TRBJ1-4	TRBV7-9	CASSSTGARNEKLFF
.	TRBJ1-3	TRBV6-6	CASSYRAILGSGNTIYF
.	TRBJ1-3	TRBV27	CASSGQGFSSGNTIYF
.	TRBJ1-2	TRBV6-5	CASSFLPGEGGNYGYTF
.	TRBJ1-5	TRBV6-6	CASSSGTFYSNQPQHF
.	TRBJ2-7	TRBV6-1	CASSENAGQGYEQYF
.	TRBJ2-7	TRBV6-2/TRBV6-3	CASSYPSEQYF
.	TRBJ2-4	TRBV18	CASSTFPGLQYF
.	TRBJ1-2	TRBV30	CAWSETGDYGYTF
.	TRBJ2-1	TRBV5-1	CASSLAGADYNEQFF
.	TRBJ1-5	TRBV6-2/TRBV6-3	CASSYRSNQPQHF